Listed below are T cell receptor beta chains from one sample, sequenced in a study of cytomegalovirus exposure and HLA in healthy donors. The assay was immunoSEQ multiplex PCR, and TCRdb's table has in-frame clones only and misses some. The profile shows about 100,000 clones, roughly 60% of them singletons. Sequenced material: PBMCs. The receptors originated from a human donor in good health. Both conserved end residues are part of each CDR3. A D gene is named only where the DNA matches it firmly. A row's size may be missing; if present it is once, few, many or a size class.

>NA|TRBJ2-1|TRBV18|TRBD2
TGTGCCAGCTCACGGAGACTAGCGGGAGGAAGCGATGAGCAGTTCTTC
CASSRRLAGGSDEQFF
>NA|TRBJ1-6|TRBV6-5|TRBD1
TGCGCCAGCACCCCGGGTCGACAGGGGGTTTCACCCCTCCACTTT
CASTPGRQGVSPLHF
>NA|TRBJ2-2|TRBV7-9|TRBD1
TGTGCCAGCAGCCGCGGACAGGGGGCGCGGGTCGGGGAGCTGTTTTTT
CASSRGQGARVGELFF
>NA|TRBJ2-3|TRBV28|TRBD2
TGTGCCAGCAGTCCTTACCTCGGGACTAGCGGTACGCAGTATTTT
CASSPYLGTSGTQYF
>NA|TRBJ2-1|TRBV5-1|TRBD2
TGCGCCAGCAGCTTGGTGGCTAGCGGGAGCTTCAATGAGCAGTTCTTC
CASSLVASGSFNEQFF
>NA|TRBJ1-1|TRBV30|TRBD1
TGTGCCTGGAGGGGGGACAGGAGAAACACTGAAGCTTTCTTT
CAWRGDRRNTEAFF
>NA|TRBJ2-7|TRBV19|TRBD2
TGTGCCAGTAGCCAGACTAGCGGGAGGTATCTCTACGAGCAGTACTTC
CASSQTSGRYLYEQYF
>NA|TRBJ2-2|TRBV29-1|TRBD1
TGCAGCGTTGGACAGGGGGACACCGGGGAGCTGTTTTTT
CSVGQGDTGELFF
>few|TRBJ2-7|TRBV5-6|NA
TGTGCCAGCAGCTGGGACACCTACGAGCAGTACTTC
CASSWDTYEQYF
>once|TRBJ2-2|TRBV7-3|TRBD1
TGTGCCAGCAGCTCAAGGACAGGTGCGGCCGGGGAGCTGTTTTTT
CASSSRTGAAGELFF
>NA|TRBJ2-2|TRBV14|TRBD2
TGTGCCAGCAGCGGGGTGCTAGCGGGGACCGGGGAGCTGTTTTTT
CASSGVLAGTGELFF
>NA|TRBJ2-3|TRBV9|NA
TGTGCCAGCAGCGTAGGAGGCACAGATACGCAGTATTTT
CASSVGGTDTQYF
>few|TRBJ1-1|TRBV10-3|TRBD1
TGTGCCACCCGACAGGGGAGTTTGGACACTGAAGCTTTCTTT
CATRQGSLDTEAFF
>few|TRBJ2-3|TRBV7-9|NA
TGTGCCAGCAGCTTAGGTCCAGGGATAGGCACAGATACGCAGTATTTT
CASSLGPGIGTDTQYF
>NA|TRBJ1-5|TRBV5-8|TRBD1
TGTGCCAGCAGCTTTTCCGGGACAGGGAACAATCAGCCCCAGCATTTT
CASSFSGTGNNQPQHF
>few|TRBJ2-2|TRBV29-1|NA
TGCAGCGTTGAGGAGGGTTCGGCGAACACCGGGGAGCTGTTTTTT
CSVEEGSANTGELFF